These 14 T cell receptor beta chains were all obtained from the same sample, sequenced in a study of cytomegalovirus exposure and HLA in healthy donors listed by TCRdb under 2017. The protocol used for the library was the immunoSEQ multiplex PCR assay. Sourced from immuneACCESS, this table was stored by TCRdb with only in-frame sequences that have V and J called. A share of the clones is absent; for the studies checked, an unresolved V gene accounts for under half, and the remainder has no known explanation. Here the sample has about 130,000 clones; approximately 89% occur a single time. Clones ranked in the top ten supply about 8.2% of the sample. Material for sequencing was PBMCs. These receptors were obtained from a young woman in good health and CMV-seropositive.

The J gene is TRBJ2-7, the V gene TRBV2, with D maybe TRBD1 (6 bases). From germline, CDR1 is SNHLY and CDR2 FYNNEI. Trimming stripped 6 bases from V and 5 bases from J, with 14 bases between. The CDR3 is 13 residues long. CDR3 region: CASSPGTNDEQYF. The CDR3 nucleotides are TGTGCCAGCAGCCCCGGGACAAATGACGAGCAGTACTTC. Together with reference TRBV2 and TRBJ2-7, the CDR3 gives the full variable domain: EPEVTQTPSHQVTQMGQEVILRCVPISNHLYFYWYRQILGQKVEFLVSFYNNEISEKSEIFDDQFSVERPDGSNFTLKIRSTKLEDSAMYFCASSPGTNDEQYFGPGTRLTVT.

The chain couples TRBV7-2 to TRBJ2-3; D is perhaps TRBD2 (7 bases). V gave up 5 bases and J gave up 2 bases, with 14 bases separating them. CDR1 SGHTA and CDR2 FQGNSA come from the germline V gene. This CDR3 is built from 15 residues. The chain's CDR3 is CASSPRGAITDTQYF. CDR3 bases: TGTGCCAGCAGCCCCCGGGGGGCTATCACAGATACGCAGTATTTT.

V is TRBV10-3 and J is TRBJ2-7; 9 bases are shared with TRBD1. The CDR3 has 14 amino acids. The germline CDR1 and CDR2 sequences are ENHRY and SYGVKD. The J segment lost 6 bases and the V segment lost 6 bases, leaving 9 bases of the junction unmatched. CDR3 region: CAISRDRDVSEQYF. For the CDR3, the DNA is TGTGCCATCAGCCGGGACAGGGATGTTTCCGAGCAGTACTTC.

Only one count was recorded for this clone. The rearrangement joins TRBV7-9 to TRBJ2-3; D is perhaps TRBD1 (5 bases). V shed 5 bases and J shed 4 bases, with 16 bases lying between them. Germline CDR1 reads SEHNR; CDR2 reads FQNEAQ (reference sequence). This CDR3 is built from 15 residues. The CDR3 is CASSQTGPRADTQYF. In DNA, the CDR3 is TGTGCCAGCAGCCAAACAGGACCCAGGGCAGATACGCAGTATTTT.

For this clone: This sample also contains other DNA sequences that code for the same CDR3. The V and J genes are TRBV6-5 and TRBJ1-2; 7 positions match TRBD1. V gave up 0 bases and J gave up 4 bases; unmatched junction bases: 2. This CDR3 region has 14 residues. Germline V gene sequence: CDR1 MNHEY, CDR2 SVGAGI. This chain's CDR3 is CASSYSRDSYGYTF. The CDR3 coding sequence is TGTGCCAGCAGTTACTCCCGGGACAGCTATGGCTACACCTTC.

This chain uses TRBV2 with TRBJ1-2; TRBD1 matches 10 bases. The CDR3 extends over 18 amino acids. V lost 0 bases to trimming and J lost 5 bases; unmatched junction nucleotides: 12. CDR1 and CDR2 (germline): SNHLY, FYNNEI. The CDR3 sequence: CASSEARSTDRGGYGYTF. In DNA form, the CDR3 reads TGTGCCAGCAGTGAAGCGAGATCCACGGACAGGGGGGGATATGGCTACACCTTC.

V and J are TRBV5-4 and TRBJ2-1; the match to TRBD2 covers 10 bases. The CDR3 loop spans 16 amino acids. Losses at the gene ends were 2 bases for V and 6 bases for J; bases not matched to a gene: 8. CDR1 and CDR2 (germline): SGHNT, YYREEE (reference sequence). For the CDR3, the DNA is TGTGCCAGCAGCTTCTCCAGCGGGGGGGCCACCAATGAGCAGTTCTTC. Protein sequence: CASSFSSGGATNEQFF.

The genes are TRBV11-3 and TRBJ2-1; the match to TRBD2 covers 9 bases. The junction had 10 bases not matched to a gene; V was cut back by 5 bases and J by 11 bases. This CDR3 region has 14 residues. Germline V CDR1 and CDR2: SGHNT, YENEEA. The CDR3 region is CASSMTSGQGQQFF. In nucleotides, the CDR3 is TGTGCCAGCAGCATGACTAGCGGTCAGGGTCAGCAGTTCTTC.

The CDR3, as DNA: TGTGCCAGTGCAGACAGGGGCGGGCAGCCCCAGCATTTT. It codes for CASADRGGQPQHF. This sequence joins TRBV19 and TRBJ1-5; the match to TRBD1 covers 8 bases. The V and J ends lost 8 bases and 7 bases, in that order; junction bases with no gene match: 7. Per germline, CDR1 LNHDA and CDR2 SQIVND (reference sequence). The CDR3 length is 13 residues.

This chain links TRBV7-2 with TRBJ2-7; perhaps TRBD1 as D (6 bases). The CDR3 consists of 15 residues. The germline V and J ends were trimmed by 5 bases and 1 base, with 15 bases remaining between them. CDR1 is SGHTA and CDR2 is FQGNSA in the germline V gene. CDR3 loop: CASSRAGDPSYEQYF. In DNA, the CDR3 is TGTGCCAGCAGCAGAGCAGGGGACCCTTCCTACGAGCAGTACTTC.

This chain joins TRBV18 and TRBJ2-3; the match to TRBD1 covers 10 bases. Germline V gene sequence: CDR1 KGHSH, CDR2 LQKENI. The CDR3 has 15 residues. V trimming: 3 bases; J trimming: 8 bases; junction bases outside the gene matches: 8. The CDR3 protein is CASSPPGQGKVTQYF. The CDR3 region has the DNA TGTGCCAGCTCACCCCCGGGACAGGGGAAAGTTACGCAGTATTTT.

The chain is built from TRBV6-5 and TRBJ2-1; D is perhaps TRBD2 (6 bases). Germline values: CDR1 MNHEY, CDR2 SVGAGI. V was pared by 4 bases and J by 2 bases, with 12 bases between. CDR3 length equals 15 residues. The CDR3 loop reads CASSFSAGPYNEQFF. Written as DNA, the CDR3 is TGTGCCAGCAGTTTTTCAGCGGGCCCCTACAATGAGCAGTTCTTC.

The J gene is TRBJ1-4, the V gene TRBV6-6; D ambiguous. The length of the CDR3 is 11 residues. CDR1 is MNHNY, CDR2 SVGAGI, per germline (reference sequence). V lost 6 bases, J lost 10 bases, and 9 bases lay in between. CDR3 loop: CASSLEGKLFF. For the CDR3, the DNA is TGTGCCAGCAGCTTGGAGGGAAAACTGTTTTTT.

The rearrangement links TRBV5-6 to TRBJ2-7; 10 bases agree with TRBD1. V lost 3 bases and J lost 5; bases outside the gene matches: 5. Germline-derived CDR1 and CDR2 are SGHDT and YYEEEE. The CDR3 sequence is 14 residues long. CDR3 region: CASSWGTGDHEQYF. The CDR3 nucleotides read TGTGCCAGCAGCTGGGGGACAGGGGACCACGAGCAGTACTTC.